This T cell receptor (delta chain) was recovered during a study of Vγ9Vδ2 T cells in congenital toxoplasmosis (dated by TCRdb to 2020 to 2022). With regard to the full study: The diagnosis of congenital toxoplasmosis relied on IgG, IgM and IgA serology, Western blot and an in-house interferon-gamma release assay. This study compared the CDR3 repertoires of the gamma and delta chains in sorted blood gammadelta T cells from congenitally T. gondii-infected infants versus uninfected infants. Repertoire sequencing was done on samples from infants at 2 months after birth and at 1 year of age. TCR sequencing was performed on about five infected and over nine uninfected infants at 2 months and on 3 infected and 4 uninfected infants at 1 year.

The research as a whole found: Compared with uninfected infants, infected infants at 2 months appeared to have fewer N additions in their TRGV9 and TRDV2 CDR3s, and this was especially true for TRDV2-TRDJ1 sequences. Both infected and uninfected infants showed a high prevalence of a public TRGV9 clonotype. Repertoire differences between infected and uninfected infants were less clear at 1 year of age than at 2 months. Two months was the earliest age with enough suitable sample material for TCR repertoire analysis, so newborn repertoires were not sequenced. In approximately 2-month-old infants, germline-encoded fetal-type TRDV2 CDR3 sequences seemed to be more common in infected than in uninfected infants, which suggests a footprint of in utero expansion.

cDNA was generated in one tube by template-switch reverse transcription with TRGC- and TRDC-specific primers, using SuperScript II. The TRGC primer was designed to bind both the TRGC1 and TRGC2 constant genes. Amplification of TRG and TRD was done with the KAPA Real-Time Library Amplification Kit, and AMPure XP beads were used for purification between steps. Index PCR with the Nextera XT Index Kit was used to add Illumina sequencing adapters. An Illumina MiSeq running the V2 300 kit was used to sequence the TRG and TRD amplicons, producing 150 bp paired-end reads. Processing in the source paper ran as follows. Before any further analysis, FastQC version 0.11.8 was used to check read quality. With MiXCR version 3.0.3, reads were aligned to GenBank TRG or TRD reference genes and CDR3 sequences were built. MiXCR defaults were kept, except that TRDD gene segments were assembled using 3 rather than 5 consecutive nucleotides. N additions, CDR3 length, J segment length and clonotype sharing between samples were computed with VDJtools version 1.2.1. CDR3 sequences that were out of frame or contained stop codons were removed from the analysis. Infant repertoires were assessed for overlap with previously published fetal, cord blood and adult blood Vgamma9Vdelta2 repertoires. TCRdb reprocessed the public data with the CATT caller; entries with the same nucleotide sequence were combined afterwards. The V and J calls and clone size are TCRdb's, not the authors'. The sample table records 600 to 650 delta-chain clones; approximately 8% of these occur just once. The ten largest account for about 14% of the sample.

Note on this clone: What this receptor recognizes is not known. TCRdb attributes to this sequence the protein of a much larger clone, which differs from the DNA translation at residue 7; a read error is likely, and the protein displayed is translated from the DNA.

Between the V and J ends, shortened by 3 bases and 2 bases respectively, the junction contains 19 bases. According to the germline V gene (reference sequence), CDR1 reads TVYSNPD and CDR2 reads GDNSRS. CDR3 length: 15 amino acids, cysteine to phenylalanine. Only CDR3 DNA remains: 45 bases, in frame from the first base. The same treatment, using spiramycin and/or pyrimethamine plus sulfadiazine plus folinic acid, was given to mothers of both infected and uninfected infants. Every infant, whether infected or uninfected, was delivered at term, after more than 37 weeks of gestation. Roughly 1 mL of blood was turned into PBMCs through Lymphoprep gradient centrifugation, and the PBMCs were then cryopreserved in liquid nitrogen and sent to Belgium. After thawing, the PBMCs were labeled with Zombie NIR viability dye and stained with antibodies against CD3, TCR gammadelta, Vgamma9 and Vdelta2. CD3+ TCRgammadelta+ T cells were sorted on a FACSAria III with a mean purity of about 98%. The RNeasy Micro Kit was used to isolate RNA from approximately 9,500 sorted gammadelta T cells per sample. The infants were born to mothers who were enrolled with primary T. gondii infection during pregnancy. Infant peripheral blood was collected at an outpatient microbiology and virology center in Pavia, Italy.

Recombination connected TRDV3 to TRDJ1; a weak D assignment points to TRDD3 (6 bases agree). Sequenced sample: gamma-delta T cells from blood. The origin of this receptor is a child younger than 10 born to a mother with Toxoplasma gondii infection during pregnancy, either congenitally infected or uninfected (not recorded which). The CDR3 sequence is CAFLGSTSETDKLIF. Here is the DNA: TGTGCCTTCCTGGGGTCCACATCGGAAACCGATAAACTCATCTTT.